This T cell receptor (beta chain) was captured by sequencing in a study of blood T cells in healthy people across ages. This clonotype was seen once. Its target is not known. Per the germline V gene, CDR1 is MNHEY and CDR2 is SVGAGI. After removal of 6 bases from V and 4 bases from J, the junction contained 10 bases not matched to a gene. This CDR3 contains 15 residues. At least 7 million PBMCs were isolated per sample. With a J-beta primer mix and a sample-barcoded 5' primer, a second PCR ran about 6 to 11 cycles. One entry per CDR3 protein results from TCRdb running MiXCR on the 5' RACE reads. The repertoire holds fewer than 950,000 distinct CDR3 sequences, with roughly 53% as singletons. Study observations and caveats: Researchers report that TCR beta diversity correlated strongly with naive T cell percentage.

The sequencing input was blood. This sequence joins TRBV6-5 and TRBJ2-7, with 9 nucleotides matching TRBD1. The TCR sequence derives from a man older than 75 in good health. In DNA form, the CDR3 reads TGTGCCAGCAGGATATCCGGGACAGGGATATACGAGCAGTACTTC. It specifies CASRISGTGIYEQYF.